The clone carrying this T cell receptor (beta chain) was seen a handful of times. The sample belongs to a study of PD-1 blockade in mismatch repair-deficient tumors. Libraries were prepared by immunoSEQ multiplex PCR; TCRdb keeps only in-frame clonotypes and omits some of them. The repertoire has roughly 38,000 clones, roughly 84% of them found once; the top ten carry around 0.98%. Losses at the gene ends were 5 bases for V and 1 base for J; bases not matched to a gene: 7. Per germline, CDR1 MNHEY and CDR2 SVGAGI. The CDR3 contains 15 residues. This sample comprised PBMCs, obtained about 40 weeks after starting pembrolizumab. The chain is built from TRBV6-5 and TRBJ2-7; 8 bases fit TRBD1. The TCR was taken from an adult with mismatch repair-deficient cancer. CDR3 residues: CASSNRDRRSYEQYF. CDR3 nucleotide sequence: TGTGCCAGCAGTAACCGGGACAGGAGATCCTACGAGCAGTACTTC.